The 17 T cell receptor beta chains below all came from one sample that was sequenced in a study of shared clonotypes between healthy human individuals. Produced via immunoSEQ multiplex PCR; TCRdb's table is partial and in-frame only. The data show millions of clones, over 90% seen once. Sequencing was carried out using naive CD4+ T cells from PBMCs. Regarding subset: CD45RA+ positively selected. These receptors were taken from a man in his late teens or twenties in good health. Some clones in this sample may be carry-over from other donors' samples.

The chain recombines TRBV27 with TRBJ2-2; 8 positions agree with TRBD2. The CDR3 runs to 16 residues. CDR1 and CDR2 from the germline V gene are MNHEY and SMNVEV (reference sequence). J was trimmed by 6 bases and V by 5 bases; bases with no gene match: 11. The CDR3 sequence is CASSTRRTSSSGELFF. CDR3 coding DNA: TGTGCCAGCAGTACCCGACGGACTAGCAGTTCCGGGGAGCTGTTTTTT.

This chain links TRBV6-5 with TRBJ2-7; no firm D call. The CDR3 consists of 15 residues. V lost 0 bases and J lost 1, with 10 bases in between. Per germline, CDR1 MNHEY and CDR2 SVGAGI. CDR3 nucleotide sequence: TGTGCCAGCAGTTACTCGGCCAGGAGATCCTACGAGCAGTACTTC. It codes for CASSYSARRSYEQYF.

The chain carries TRBV28 and TRBJ1-2, with a weak D call TRBD1 (5 bases). CDR3 length: 14 amino acids. With 3 bases removed from V and 7 bases from J, the gap between germline ends came to 15 bases. CDR1 is MDHEN and CDR2 is SYDVKM in the germline V gene. The CDR3, as DNA: TGTGCCAGCAGTTTTAAACCCGGACACCCTGGCTACACCTTC. Protein sequence: CASSFKPGHPGYTF.

The chain uses TRBV5-1 and TRBJ1-2; the match to TRBD1 covers 7 bases. V was pared by 5 bases and J by 6 bases, with 13 bases of the junction left unmatched. The CDR3 has 15 residues. CDR1 and CDR2 from the germline V gene are SGHRS and YFSETQ. In DNA form, the CDR3 reads TGCGCCAGCAGACCTATTTCAGGGGGAGGGGATGGCTACACCTTC. This gives the protein CASRPISGGGDGYTF.

This chain links TRBV5-4 with TRBJ2-7, with D possibly matching TRBD2 (6 bases). Trimming shortened V by 2 bases and J by 0 bases, and 12 bases separated the two germline ends. CDR3 length: 15 residues. Per germline, CDR1 SGHNT and CDR2 YYREEE (reference sequence). The DNA of the CDR3 is TGTGCCAGCAGCTTAGGAGGGACCAGCTCCTACGAGCAGTACTTC. Protein: CASSLGGTSSYEQYF.

On this clone: Other DNA sequences in the same sample also yield this CDR3. The CDR3 loop reads CAWSVIRGRGRGEISYEQYF. In nucleotides, the CDR3 is TGTGCCTGGAGCGTCATCCGGGGCAGGGGGCGCGGGGAAATCTCCTACGAGCAGTACTTC. V usage is TRBV30 and J usage is TRBJ2-7, with 8 nucleotides matching TRBD1. The CDR3 spans 20 residues. Germline assignment: CDR1 GTSNPN and CDR2 SVGIG (reference sequence). Trimming removed 3 bases from V and 0 bases from J; junction bases left unmatched: 22.

V is TRBV4-2 and J is TRBJ2-6, with D hard to call. CDR1 LGHNA and CDR2 YNFKEQ come from the germline V gene. Trimming removed 6 bases from V and 0 bases from J, with 12 bases in between. The CDR3 consists of 16 residues. The CDR3 here is CASSQPLSSGANVLTF. The CDR3 bases are TGTGCCAGCAGTCAGCCGTTGAGCTCTGGGGCCAACGTCCTGACTTTC.

This chain joins TRBV28 and TRBJ2-7; D possibly matches TRBD1 or TRBD2 (5 bases each). The CDR3 contains 15 residues. Germline V CDR1 and CDR2: MDHEN, SYDVKM. V shed 2 bases and J shed 3 bases, with 14 bases lying between them. The CDR3 DNA follows: TGTGCCAGCAGTTTAGTCGGCGGTGGGGGCTACGAGCAGTACTTC. Protein sequence: CASSLVGGGGYEQYF.

The chain combines TRBV5-6 with TRBJ1-2; D might be TRBD1 (5 bases). Germline CDR1 reads SGHDT; CDR2 reads YYEEEE. The CDR3 extends over 17 amino acids. The V gene lost 3 bases and the J gene lost 0 bases, with 18 bases spanning the gap. The CDR3 loop is CASSSPGDGKANYGYTF. The CDR3 coding sequence is TGTGCCAGCAGCTCACCCGGGGACGGGAAAGCTAACTATGGCTACACCTTC.

The V and J genes are TRBV5-4 and TRBJ1-1; 8 nucleotides align to TRBD1. The V and J ends lost 0 bases and 0 bases, in that order; junction bases with no gene match: 4. The CDR3 is made up of 16 amino acids. Germline CDR1 SGHNT, CDR2 YYREEE (reference sequence). CDR3: CASSLGTGGMNTEAFF. In DNA form, the CDR3 reads TGTGCCAGCAGCTTGGGAACAGGGGGTATGAACACTGAAGCTTTCTTT. Based on the CDR3 plus reference TRBV5-4 and TRBJ1-1, the full variable domain is ETGVTQSPTHLIKTRGQQVTLRCSSQSGHNTVSWYQQALGQGPQFIFQYYREEENGRGNFPPRFSGLQFPNYSSELNVNALELDDSALYLCASSLGTGGMNTEAFFGQGTRLTVV.

The chain recombines TRBV5-1 with TRBJ2-1; a weak D match, TRBD1 (5 bases). This CDR3 comprises 14 residues. V was trimmed by 5 bases and J by 9 bases, leaving 18 bases between them. CDR1 SGHRS and CDR2 YFSETQ come from the germline V gene. CDR3 nucleotides: TGCGCCAGCAGTTCACAAGGGGCTAGTGGTGAGCAGTTCTTC. Translation gives CASSSQGASGEQFF.

The chain recombines TRBV27 with TRBJ2-3; D not resolved. The CDR3 runs to 12 residues. Trimming left V 6 bases short and J 4 bases short, with 8 bases between. CDR1 and CDR2 (germline): MNHEY, SMNVEV (reference sequence). CDR3: CASRSWADTQYF. As DNA, the CDR3 is TGTGCCAGCAGGTCCTGGGCAGATACGCAGTATTTT.

The chain combines TRBV27 with TRBJ2-1; D gene ambiguous. V was pared by 6 bases and J by 0 bases, with 12 bases between. There are 15 residues in the CDR3. Germline loops: CDR1 MNHEY, CDR2 SMNVEV (reference sequence). CDR3 sequence reads: CASSRYGSSYNEQFF. The CDR3 nucleotides read TGTGCCAGCAGCCGATACGGATCCTCCTACAATGAGCAGTTCTTC.

CDR3 protein: CATSSTAQPQHF. In nucleotides, the CDR3 is TGTGCCACCAGCAGCACAGCCCAGCCCCAGCATTTT. The chain employs TRBV15 and TRBJ1-5; D remains unclear. V shed 3 bases and J shed 7 bases, with 7 bases lying between them. This CDR3 spans 12 amino acids. CDR1 LNHNV and CDR2 YYDKDF come from the germline V gene (reference sequence).

The V gene is TRBV9, the J gene TRBJ1-1, with a weak D call TRBD1 (6 bases). CDR3 length: 14 amino acids. CDR1 SGDLS and CDR2 YYNGEE come from the germline V gene. Deletions cut 5 bases from V and 1 base from J, with 12 bases between. The CDR3 protein is CASSRTGQNTEAFF. The DNA for the CDR3 is TGTGCCAGCAGTCGAACAGGGCAGAACACTGAAGCTTTCTTT.

The chain joins TRBV6-5 to TRBJ1-2; no clear D. The length of the CDR3 is 13 residues. V was clipped by 6 bases and J by 4 bases, with 12 bases between them. Germline V CDR1 and CDR2: MNHEY, SVGAGI. The CDR3 here is CASSLREFYGYTF. The CDR3 DNA reads TGTGCCAGCAGCCTGAGAGAATTCTATGGCTACACCTTC.

The J gene is TRBJ2-1, the V gene TRBV28, with 7 bases fitting TRBD1. Germline CDR1 reads MDHEN; CDR2 reads SYDVKM. This CDR3 contains 14 residues. Trimming cost V 6 bases and J 6 bases; bases outside gene matches: 8. CDR3 protein: CASSQLRDSNEQFF. DNA for the CDR3: TGTGCCAGCAGCCAATTAAGGGACAGCAATGAGCAGTTCTTC.